This TCR beta chain was documented in a study of radiation and T cells in renal cell carcinoma (dated by TCRdb to 2020 to 2021). About the study as a whole: Samples were obtained from a clinical trial, in which 15 Gy stereotactic body radiation therapy was delivered to primary renal cell carcinomas and nephrectomy was performed 4 weeks later. TCR beta sequencing covered 50 to 55 samples in total, comprising roughly 25 tumors and 27 peripheral blood samples. Across all 50 or so samples, over 4,000,000 unique CDR3 nucleotide sequences encoding about 2.4 million unique CDR3 amino acid sequences were identified. Results and caveats for the whole study, not just this receptor: Because pretreatment tumor biopsies were not available, the baseline intratumoral presence of clonotypes could not be determined. Top tumor clonotypes rose in blood from baseline to 2 weeks post-radiation, then contracted by 4 weeks, suggesting transient expansion of tumor-resident clones. Tracking of blood repertoire dynamics stopped at four to five weeks after treatment, with no follow-up past that point. With a single-armed trial design, the study had no way to address how radiation dose or scheduling affects the TCR repertoire.

The time point label, read with the paper, signifies: baseline pretreatment blood. The sample's treatment or condition, from its label and the paper: 15 Gy SBRT to primary tumor, nephrectomy 4 weeks later. To follow tumor-enriched clonotypes, peripheral blood was collected serially from radiation-treated patients at baseline and again at 2 weeks and 4 weeks after SBRT. Every patient had renal cell carcinoma of clear cell pathology. Genomic DNA for TCR sequencing was prepared using the QIAamp DNA Blood Mini Kit (Qiagen). The analyses included just those samples that passed every quality control check. TCR beta libraries were generated from genomic DNA with the immunoSEQ kit, following the manufacturer's recommendations. For library preparation, a first multiplex PCR was performed with proprietary primers, followed by a second PCR in which unique barcodes were added, and bead cleanups were performed after each round. A kit-provided positive control reaction and a negative control reaction were included in every sample batch. The final libraries were assessed on an Agilent 4200 TapeStation D1000 ScreenTape, pooled by volume, and quantified by qPCR. Sequencing was performed on an Illumina NextSeq500 using a MidOutput 150-cycle cartridge, with 156 Read1 cycles, 15 Index1 cycles, and the kit custom primers. The pooled library was loaded at roughly 0.9 pM with approximately 20% PhiX control spiked in. The authors processed their data as follows. Vendor-processed data were analyzed in R, and a clonotype was defined as all T cells sharing the same CDR3 nucleotide sequence. In the clone abundance analyses, frequencies were normalized to the 10,000 most abundant clones in each sample. Public T cell clones, which averaged fewer than five per sample, were excluded before analysis. Tumor-enriched clonotypes and baseline blood-enriched clonotypes were defined as those with an abundance difference of at least 32-fold between compartments. A beta-binomial differential abundance model was used to identify clonotypes that expanded or contracted between blood time points. Tumor-blood repertoire similarity was measured with the Baroni-Urbani and Buser coefficient, and groups were compared using two-tailed Wilcoxon tests in R. TCRdb took this table from immuneACCESS and kept in-frame rearrangements with V and J called. Such tables lack part of the clones; where checked against another copy, unresolved V genes explain under half of the gap, and the rest is unexplained. V, J and clone size are taken as reported in that table, and D and trimming were inferred from the DNA itself. This sample comprises about 130,000 clones, about 88% of them detected only once. Of the sample, around 12% is held by the ten largest clones.

This clone was observed a single time. Its antigen target is currently unknown. Qualities for individual bases were not recorded, and no much larger clone is one base off. Source: blood, taken from a patient whose treatment included radiotherapy and nephrectomy. This TCR derives from a woman in her fifties or sixties with renal cell carcinoma.

The nucleotides read TGTGCCAGCAGCCCCGGCGTTGGCTACACCTTC. It codes for CASSPGVGYTF. The rearranged segments are TRBV9 and TRBJ1-2, with no D gene named confidently. The CDR3 starts with the cysteine, ends with the phenylalanine, and has 11 residues. Only the CDR3 DNA stays, 33 bases, in frame from base 1. V lost 4 bases and J lost 7 bases; the stretch between them is 8 bases long. According to the germline V gene, CDR1 reads SGDLS and CDR2 reads YYNGEE. The entire variable domain, with the stretches around the CDR3 drawn from the reference TRBV9 and TRBJ1-2 proteins, is DSGVTQTPKHLITATGQRVTLRCSPRSGDLSVYWYQQSLDQGLQFLIQYYNGEERAKGNILERFSAQQFPDLHSELNLSSLELGDSALYFCASSPGVGYTFGSGTRLTVV.